Listed below are T cell receptor beta chains from one sample, sequenced in a study of cytomegalovirus exposure and HLA in healthy donors. The assay was immunoSEQ multiplex PCR, and TCRdb's table has in-frame clones only and misses some. The profile shows over 130,000 clones, 70% to 80% of them singletons. Sequencing was done on a sample of PBMCs. These receptors came from a human donor in good health. Each CDR3 is given with its conserved first and last residue. A D gene is named only where the DNA matches it firmly. Clone size, where shown, is once, few, many, or a class for clones that have expanded.

TRBJ2-7,.,TRBV2,.,TGTGCCAGCATAGCCCAGGGGTACTACGAGCAGTACTTC,CASIAQGYYEQYF
TRBJ2-7,.,TRBV28,.,TGTGCCAGCGATAAGGCCGGGGGACCCTACGAGCAGTACTTC,CASDKAGGPYEQYF
TRBJ1-1,.,TRBV27,.,TGTGCCAGCAGTTTACTGGGCCCGAACACTGAAGCTTTCTTT,CASSLLGPNTEAFF
TRBJ1-1,.,TRBV6-6,.,TGTGCCAGCAGTTATGGGAGGGGAGGGGCCACTGAAGCTTTCTTT,CASSYGRGGATEAFF
TRBJ1-1,TRBD1,TRBV7-9,.,TGTGCCAGCAGCCCCAGCCCGGCAGGGGGCGTCCACACTGAAGCTTTCTTT,CASSPSPAGGVHTEAFF
TRBJ2-3,.,TRBV4-1,.,TGCGCCAGCAGCCAATTAGTGGGGGGAACTAGCACAGATACGCAGTATTTT,CASSQLVGGTSTDTQYF
TRBJ2-3,.,TRBV27,.,TGTGCCAGCAGTTATGGACTTGGCACAGATACGCAGTATTTT,CASSYGLGTDTQYF
TRBJ2-3,TRBD2,TRBV7-6,.,TGTGCCAGCAGCTTAGGGACTAGCGTCACAGATACGCAGTATTTT,CASSLGTSVTDTQYF
TRBJ1-1,.,TRBV7-9,few,TGTGCCAGCAGCTTAATCCGGGATCCTGAAGCTTTCTTT,CASSLIRDPEAFF
TRBJ2-7,TRBD2,TRBV5-4,.,TGTGCCAGCAGGCGTACCGGGACTACCTACGAGCAGTACTTC,CASRRTGTTYEQYF
TRBJ2-3,.,TRBV4-2,.,TGTGCCAGCAGCCAAGACGGTTACACAGATACGCAGTATTTT,CASSQDGYTDTQYF
TRBJ2-7,TRBD2,TRBV6-5,.,TGTGCCTCCAACCGGGCGGGAGTGAAGGGTAGCGAGCAGTACTTC,CASNRAGVKGSEQYF
TRBJ2-2,TRBD1,TRBV4-1,.,TGCGCCAGCAGCCAAGATGGGACAGGGGCCGTGGCCGGGGAGCTGTTTTTT,CASSQDGTGAVAGELFF
TRBJ2-2,TRBD2,TRBV7-9,.,TGTGCCAGCATCGAAGCGGGAGGGCCTAGCACCGGGGAGCTGTTTTTT,CASIEAGGPSTGELFF
TRBJ2-4,TRBD2,TRBV6-5,.,TGTGCCAGCAGGCCTCAGGCGGGGGGCATTCAGTACTTC,CASRPQAGGIQYF
TRBJ2-7,TRBD2,TRBV5-4,.,TGTGCCAGCAGCCATCCCGACCCGGATGGACTAGCTACCTACGAGCAGTACTTC,CASSHPDPDGLATYEQYF
TRBJ2-1,.,TRBV11-3,.,TGTGCCAGCAGCTTATCGGACAACAATGAGCAGTTCTTC,CASSLSDNNEQFF
TRBJ2-3,.,TRBV6-1,.,TGTGCCAGCAGTGGAGGTGCAGATACGCAGTATTTT,CASSGGADTQYF
TRBJ1-1,.,TRBV5-4,.,TGTGCCAGCAGCCCTCGGGGACAGAACACTGAAGCTTTCTTT,CASSPRGQNTEAFF
TRBJ2-7,.,TRBV4-1,.,TGCGCCAGCAGCCAAACCACAGGCGCAGCCTACGAGCAGTACTTC,CASSQTTGAAYEQYF
TRBJ1-1,.,TRBV27,few,TGTGCCAGCAGTCTCGGGACTGAAGCTTTCTTT,CASSLGTEAFF
TRBJ2-7,.,TRBV10-3,.,TGTGCCATCAGTGATCCACAGTCCGAGCAGTACTTC,CAISDPQSEQYF
TRBJ2-7,TRBD1,TRBV30,.,TGTGCCTGGGGGGACAGCTACTCCTACGAGCAGTACTTC,CAWGDSYSYEQYF
TRBJ2-1,.,TRBV7-9,once,TGTGCCAGCAGCCTCGACTCCGATGAGCAGTTCTTC,CASSLDSDEQFF
TRBJ2-5,.,TRBV9,.,TGTGCCAGCAGCGTAGCGGGGGAAGAGACCCAGTACTTC,CASSVAGEETQYF
TRBJ1-4,.,TRBV2,.,TGTGCCAGTAGGGGAGGGTATAATGAAAAACTGTTTTTT,CASRGGYNEKLFF
TRBJ2-7,TRBD1,TRBV7-2,.,TGTGCCAGCAGCTTGTTTGGACAGGGGGTATACGAGCAGTACTTC,CASSLFGQGVYEQYF
TRBJ2-2,.,TRBV28,.,TGTGCCAGCAGACTTGTCGTGGCGAACACCGGGGAGCTGTTTTTT,CASRLVVANTGELFF
TRBJ2-3,TRBD2,TRBV19,.,TGTGCCAGCGGACTAGCCAGAGGCACAGATACGCAGTATTTT,CASGLARGTDTQYF
TRBJ1-5,TRBD1,TRBV5-8,.,TGTGCCAGCAGCTTAACAGGGGGGCGATCACAGCCCCAGCATTTT,CASSLTGGRSQPQHF
TRBJ1-1,TRBD1,TRBV18,few,TGTGCCAGCTCACCGACAGGGGACGCGTCTGAAGCTTTCTTT,CASSPTGDASEAFF
TRBJ2-7,TRBD1,TRBV28,.,TGTGCCAGCAGACCGGGACAGGGGTCCTACGAGCAGTACTTC,CASRPGQGSYEQYF
TRBJ2-7,TRBD1,TRBV4-1,once,TGCGCCAGCAGCCAGGAGAGGAGGATGGACAGGGGAGGCTACGAGCAGTACTTC,CASSQERRMDRGGYEQYF
TRBJ1-3,TRBD1,TRBV4-1,.,TGCGCCAGCAGCCAATTTACACTACCGGGACAGGGCGGCAACACCATATATTTT,CASSQFTLPGQGGNTIYF
TRBJ2-7,TRBD2,TRBV4-1,.,TGCGCCAGCAGCCCCGGACTAGCGGGAGAATACGAGCAGTACTTC,CASSPGLAGEYEQYF
TRBJ2-7,.,TRBV12-5,.,TGTGCTAGTGGTTTTTCCCCCCATACAGGGTCCTACGAGCAGTACTTC,CASGFSPHTGSYEQYF
TRBJ2-2,TRBD2,TRBV13,.,TGTGCCAGCAGCCGGGGGGGGGTAAGCACCGGGGAGCTGTTTTTT,CASSRGGVSTGELFF
TRBJ2-6,.,TRBV19,.,TGTGCCAGTAGTCCAATCTCGGGACACCGTTTTGGGGCCAACGTCCTGACTTTC,CASSPISGHRFGANVLTF
TRBJ2-5,.,TRBV30,.,TGTGCCTGGAGGGTTGGCAGGGGAGAGCAGTACTTC,CAWRVGRGEQYF
TRBJ2-1,TRBD1,TRBV10-1,.,TGCGCCAGCAGTGAGGCCGGACAGGGAAGGGAGCAGTTCTTC,CASSEAGQGREQFF
TRBJ2-2,.,TRBV7-9,few,TGTGCCAGCAGCTTAGCGCTCGCCACCCCGCGCTCCGGGGAGCTGTTTTTT,CASSLALATPRSGELFF
TRBJ2-3,.,TRBV6-6,.,TGTGCCAGCAACTTACTGGCGGGTGGGACAGATACGCAGTATTTT,CASNLLAGGTDTQYF
TRBJ2-1,TRBD1,TRBV28,.,TGTGCCAGCAGTTTCTGGGACAGCGGTCCCCAAACGAGCTCCTACAATGAGCAGTTCTTC,CASSFWDSGPQTSSYNEQFF
TRBJ1-2,.,TRBV6-5,.,TGTGCCAGCAGTTACTCGACGGGCTATGGCTACACCTTC,CASSYSTGYGYTF
TRBJ2-7,TRBD2,TRBV11-1,once,TGTGCCAGCAGCCCATTAGCGGGACCCTACGAGCAGTACTTC,CASSPLAGPYEQYF
TRBJ1-4,.,TRBV6-1,.,TGTGCCAGCAGTGACTATGGGGGGAGGAAACTGTTTTTT,CASSDYGGRKLFF